This passage covers 24 T cell receptor beta chains from one sample sequenced in a study of blood T cell repertoires in COVID-19. TCRdb's table, derived via immunoSEQ multiplex PCR, lists solely in-frame clones and lacks some. This table holds 350,000 to 400,000 clones, just under 90% found once. The sample was PBMCs or T cells enriched from blood (not recorded which). These TCRs come from a woman under 40 who had recovered from COVID-19.

This sequence joins TRBV27 and TRBJ1-2; 8 bases align to TRBD1. Trimming cost V 2 bases and J 3 bases; bases outside gene matches: 2. CDR1 and CDR2 (germline): MNHEY, SMNVEV (reference sequence). The CDR3 sequence is 14 residues long. The DNA of the CDR3 is TGTGCCAGCAGTTTAACAGGGGGTGACTATGGCTACACCTTC. Protein: CASSLTGGDYGYTF.

The chain has TRBV11-3 and TRBJ1-6; unclear D gene. The germline gives CDR1 SGHNT, CDR2 YENEEA. Trimming left V 3 bases short and J 8 bases short, with 8 bases between. CDR3 length: 13 residues. The CDR3 coding sequence is TGTGCCAGCAGCTTTAGCGGGGATTCACCCCTCCACTTT. It is translated as CASSFSGDSPLHF.

This clone was detected once. This chain links TRBV5-1 with TRBJ2-1, with 7 bases aligning to TRBD2. CDR3 size: 16 residues. V shed 4 bases and J 9 bases; nucleotides not matched to a gene: 16. Germline V lookup: CDR1 SGHRS, CDR2 YFSETQ. For the CDR3, the DNA is TGCGCCAGCAGCCGGAGGTCAGGGAGGGGATACTTTGAGCAGTTCTTC. Translation gives CASSRRSGRGYFEQFF.

The CDR3, as DNA: TGTGCCAGCAGCTCGGACAGCAACAATCAGCCCCAGCATTTT. It codes for CASSSDSNNQPQHF. The chain has TRBV5-8 and TRBJ1-5, with a weak D call TRBD1 (6 bases). V was pared by 3 bases and J by 3 bases, with 10 bases between. Germline V gene lookup returns CDR1 SGHTS and CDR2 YDEGEE. This CDR3 region has 14 residues.

Details on this clone: Other nucleotide sequences in the sample specify the same CDR3. The rearrangement uses TRBV3-1 (or the pseudogene TRBV3-2) and TRBJ1-5, with no clear D. The V end lost 4 bases, the J end lost 4 bases, and 8 bases lay between the germline ends. Germline V gene lookup returns CDR1 LGHDT and CDR2 YNNKEL (reference sequence). This CDR3 is built from 13 residues. CDR3 amino acids: CASSLRGNQPQHF. CDR3 nucleotides: TGTGCCAGCAGCCTGCGGGGTAATCAGCCCCAGCATTTT.

This chain joins TRBV2 and TRBJ1-2, with 7 bases that match TRBD1. Germline lookup yields CDR1 SNHLY and CDR2 FYNNEI. V was clipped by 8 bases and J by 8 bases; unmatched bases: 14. The length of the CDR3 is 14 residues. The CDR3 spells CASALGGQMLGYTF. The CDR3 DNA follows: TGTGCCAGCGCCTTAGGGGGACAGATGTTGGGCTACACCTTC.

This chain links TRBV10-3 with TRBJ2-1; 7 bases are a match to TRBD2. This CDR3 has 13 amino acids. V lost 10 bases and J lost 3; bases outside the gene matches: 6. The V gene's germline CDR1 is ENHRY and CDR2 SYGVKD. The CDR3 region has the DNA TGTGCCACCTGGGAGGGAGTCTACAATGAGCAGTTCTTC. This encodes CATWEGVYNEQFF.

This chain joins TRBV11-2 and TRBJ2-1; maybe TRBD2 (5 bases). CDR3 size: 16 residues. V lost 5 bases and J lost 1, with 15 bases in between. The germline CDR1 and CDR2 sequences are SGHAT and FQNNGV. The CDR3 spells CASSPPSPLSYNEQFF. The CDR3 nucleotides are TGTGCCAGCAGCCCCCCTAGCCCCCTTTCCTACAATGAGCAGTTCTTC.

This chain connects TRBV5-4 to TRBJ2-3; TRBD2 is a possible D gene (7 bases). The CDR3 extends over 14 amino acids. Trimming stripped 3 bases from V and 1 base from J, with 9 bases between. The V gene's germline CDR1 is SGHNT and CDR2 YYREEE (reference sequence). The CDR3 sequence is CASSSGGRTDTQYF. CDR3 coding DNA: TGTGCCAGCAGCTCCGGGGGGCGCACAGATACGCAGTATTTT.

The chain uses TRBV5-1 and TRBJ1-4; D is possibly TRBD1 (6 bases). Germline V CDR1 and CDR2: SGHRS, YFSETQ. The V gene lost 3 bases and the J gene lost 3 bases, with 12 bases spanning the gap. CDR3 length equals 15 residues. In DNA form, the CDR3 reads TGCGCCAGCAGCTCGGACAGCGCGGCTAATGAAAAACTGTTTTTT. Its translation is CASSSDSAANEKLFF.

The chain carries TRBV10-3 and TRBJ1-1, with a tentative D call TRBD1 (5 bases). The CDR3 loop spans 14 amino acids. CDR1 and CDR2 from the germline V gene are ENHRY and SYGVKD. V gave up 8 bases and J gave up 1 base, with 14 bases separating them. The CDR3 DNA is TGTGCCATCGGGGGGACCGGGACGAACACTGAAGCTTTCTTT. Protein sequence: CAIGGTGTNTEAFF.

The chain combines TRBV23-1 with TRBJ1-3; 8 bases align to TRBD1. TRBV23-1 is treated as an ORF (open reading frame) with a function not yet certain. The V segment lost 3 bases and the J segment 1 base; nucleotides outside the gene matches: 2. The CDR3 runs 15 residues. For the CDR3, the DNA is TGCGCCAGCAGTCAGTGGACAGGGTCTGGAAACACCATATATTTT. Residues: CASSQWTGSGNTIYF.

The chain has TRBV27 and TRBJ1-1; possibly TRBD1 for D (5 bases). The CDR3 is 14 amino acids. The germline V and J ends were trimmed by 2 bases and 3 bases, with 10 bases remaining between them. Germline values: CDR1 MNHEY, CDR2 SMNVEV (reference sequence). The chain's CDR3 is CASSLVGEDTEAFF. The DNA for the CDR3 is TGTGCCAGCAGTTTAGTAGGGGAGGACACTGAAGCTTTCTTT.

The chain recombines TRBV5-1 with TRBJ2-1; D is possibly TRBD1 (5 bases). This CDR3 has 18 amino acids. Between the trimmed V and J ends, which lost 1 base and 2 bases, there was a span of 19 bases. Per the germline V gene, CDR1 is SGHRS and CDR2 is YFSETQ. The CDR3: CASSLFRVGSLTYNEQFF. CDR3 bases: TGCGCCAGCAGCTTGTTCAGGGTTGGGTCACTTACCTACAATGAGCAGTTCTTC.

The J gene is TRBJ2-7, the V gene TRBV12-3 or TRBV12-4; D may be TRBD2 (6 bases). V lost 7 bases to trimming and J lost 6 bases, with 16 bases between them. This CDR3 has 13 residues. The CDR3 reads CASTLLRDSEQYF. The DNA of the CDR3 is TGTGCCAGCACCCTCCTGAGGGACTCCGAGCAGTACTTC.

The genes are TRBV25-1 and TRBJ2-7; 8 bases agree with TRBD1. V was clipped by 6 bases and J by 5 bases; unmatched bases: 6. The CDR3 loop spans 13 amino acids. Germline-derived CDR1 and CDR2 are MGHDK and SYGVNS. CDR3 protein: CASRDRVGNEQYF. The CDR3 DNA sequence: TGTGCCAGCAGGGACAGGGTAGGGAACGAGCAGTACTTC.

This clone was picked up one time. The genes are TRBV28 and TRBJ2-7, with 13 bases fitting TRBD2. The CDR3 extends over 17 amino acids. Germline CDR1 and CDR2: MDHEN and SYDVKM. Trimming removed 5 bases from V and 0 bases from J; junction bases left unmatched: 7. This chain's CDR3 is CASSLGTSGTLSYEQYF. In DNA form, the CDR3 reads TGTGCCAGCAGTCTAGGGACTAGCGGGACCCTCTCCTACGAGCAGTACTTC.

The CDR3: CASSPVGRGGDSPLHF. The CDR3 DNA sequence: TGTGCCAGCAGCCCCGTCGGGAGGGGGGGTGATTCACCCCTCCACTTT. The chain has TRBV7-2 and TRBJ1-6; the D gene is possibly TRBD1 (6 bases). Germline assignment: CDR1 SGHTA and CDR2 FQGNSA. V was cut by 5 bases and J by 8 bases, with 19 bases left in between. This CDR3 is built from 16 residues.

The chain carries TRBV3-1 (or the pseudogene TRBV3-2) and TRBJ2-1, with 15 positions matching TRBD2. This CDR3 contains 16 residues. CDR1 is LGHDT, CDR2 YNNKEL, per germline (reference sequence). V was pared by 3 bases and J by 8 bases, with 5 bases of the junction left unmatched. The CDR3 reads CASSQPGLAGGDEQFF. The CDR3 DNA sequence: TGTGCCAGCAGCCAGCCGGGACTAGCGGGGGGTGATGAGCAGTTCTTC.

The CDR3 bases are TGCGCCAGCAGCTTGAGGGCCGGGGGGCCCTACGAGCAGTACTTC. The encoded protein is CASSLRAGGPYEQYF. This chain connects TRBV5-1 to TRBJ2-7; D is perhaps TRBD2 (7 bases). The CDR3 loop spans 15 amino acids. Germline CDR1 SGHRS, CDR2 YFSETQ. Trimming stripped 1 base from V and 2 bases from J, with 13 bases between.

V and J are TRBV15 and TRBJ2-1, with D unresolved. CDR3 length: 11 residues. V dropped 0 bases and J dropped 10 bases, with 4 bases sitting between them. Germline assignment: CDR1 LNHNV and CDR2 YYDKDF (reference sequence). The CDR3 is CATSRDREQFF. The DNA for the CDR3 is TGTGCCACCAGCAGAGACAGGGAGCAGTTCTTC.

This clone was detected a few times. The chain uses TRBV11-2 and TRBJ2-5, with 9 bases fitting TRBD2. V lost 5 bases, J lost 1 base, and 8 bases stayed unmatched. The CDR3 covers 16 residues. Looked up from germline, CDR1 is SGHAT and CDR2 is FQNNGV. CDR3 in amino acids: CASSPRLAATQETQYF. As DNA, the CDR3 is TGTGCCAGCAGCCCACGACTAGCGGCAACCCAAGAGACCCAGTACTTC.

The sample holds a few counts of this clone. V gene TRBV12-3 or TRBV12-4 combines with J gene TRBJ1-2; 8 nucleotides align to TRBD1. The CDR3 has 13 amino acids. Germline trimming cut 6 bases from V and 4 bases from J; bases unmatched to any gene: 4. This CDR3 is CASSSDRGYGYTF. In nucleotides, the CDR3 is TGTGCCAGCAGCTCCGACAGGGGCTATGGCTACACCTTC.

The V and J genes are TRBV3-1 (or the pseudogene TRBV3-2) and TRBJ2-7, with D possibly being TRBD2 (5 bases). The V gene's germline CDR1 is LGHDT and CDR2 YNNKEL (reference sequence). Trimming left V 1 base short and J 2 bases short, with 12 bases between. The length of the CDR3 is 15 residues. In nucleotides, the CDR3 is TGTGCCAGCAGCCAAGCCGGGCTCGGGGCCTACGAGCAGTACTTC. Amino acid sequence: CASSQAGLGAYEQYF.